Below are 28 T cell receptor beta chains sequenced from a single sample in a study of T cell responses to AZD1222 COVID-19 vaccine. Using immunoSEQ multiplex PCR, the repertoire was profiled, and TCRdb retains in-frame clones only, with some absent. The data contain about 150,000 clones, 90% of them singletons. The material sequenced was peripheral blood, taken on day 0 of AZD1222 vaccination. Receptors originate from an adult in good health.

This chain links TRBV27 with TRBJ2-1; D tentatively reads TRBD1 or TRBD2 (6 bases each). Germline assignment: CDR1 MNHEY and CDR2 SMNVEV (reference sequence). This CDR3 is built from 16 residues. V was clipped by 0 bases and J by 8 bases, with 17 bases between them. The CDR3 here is CASSLSTGAGLDEQFF. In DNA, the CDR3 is TGTGCCAGCAGTTTATCAACGGGGGCCGGTTTGGATGAGCAGTTCTTC.

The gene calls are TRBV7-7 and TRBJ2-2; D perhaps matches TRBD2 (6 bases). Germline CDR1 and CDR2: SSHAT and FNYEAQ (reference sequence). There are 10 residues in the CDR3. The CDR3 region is CASGDGELFF. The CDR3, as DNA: TGTGCTAGCGGAGACGGGGAGCTGTTTTTT.

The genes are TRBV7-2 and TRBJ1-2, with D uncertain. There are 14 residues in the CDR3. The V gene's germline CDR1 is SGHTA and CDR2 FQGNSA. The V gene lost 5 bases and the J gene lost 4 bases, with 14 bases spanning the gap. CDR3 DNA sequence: TGTGCCAGCAGCCTTCCCCTGATGGCCTATGGCTACACCTTC. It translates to CASSLPLMAYGYTF.

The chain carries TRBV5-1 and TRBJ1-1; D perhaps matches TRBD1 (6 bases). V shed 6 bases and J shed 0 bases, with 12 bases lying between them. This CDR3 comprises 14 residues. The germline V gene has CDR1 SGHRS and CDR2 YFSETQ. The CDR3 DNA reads TGCGCCAGCACCCAACAGGGCATGAACACTGAAGCTTTCTTT. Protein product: CASTQQGMNTEAFF. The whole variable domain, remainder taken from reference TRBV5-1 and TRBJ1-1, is KAGVTQTPRYLIKTRGQQVTLSCSPISGHRSVSWYQQTPGQGLQFLFEYFSETQRNKGNFPGRFSGRQFSNSRSEMNVSTLELGDSALYLCASTQQGMNTEAFFGQGTRLTVV.

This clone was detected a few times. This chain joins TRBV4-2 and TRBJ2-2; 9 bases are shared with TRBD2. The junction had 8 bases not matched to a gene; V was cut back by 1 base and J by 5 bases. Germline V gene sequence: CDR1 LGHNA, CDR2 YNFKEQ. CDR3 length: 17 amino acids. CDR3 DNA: TGTGCCAGCAGCCAAGCCGTTGCGGGGGGGCGGACCGGGGAGCTGTTTTTT. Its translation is CASSQAVAGGRTGELFF.

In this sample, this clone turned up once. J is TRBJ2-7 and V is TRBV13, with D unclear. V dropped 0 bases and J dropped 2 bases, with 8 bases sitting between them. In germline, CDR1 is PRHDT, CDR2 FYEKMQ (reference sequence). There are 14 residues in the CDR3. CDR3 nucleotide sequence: TGTGCCAGCAGCTTAGGGCCACAGCCCTACGAGCAGTACTTC. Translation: CASSLGPQPYEQYF.

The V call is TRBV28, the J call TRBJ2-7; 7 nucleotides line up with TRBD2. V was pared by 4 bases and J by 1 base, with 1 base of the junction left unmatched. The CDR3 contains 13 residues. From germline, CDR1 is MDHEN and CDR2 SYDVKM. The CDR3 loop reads CASSWGGSYEQYF. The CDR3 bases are TGTGCCAGCAGTTGGGGGGGGTCCTACGAGCAGTACTTC.

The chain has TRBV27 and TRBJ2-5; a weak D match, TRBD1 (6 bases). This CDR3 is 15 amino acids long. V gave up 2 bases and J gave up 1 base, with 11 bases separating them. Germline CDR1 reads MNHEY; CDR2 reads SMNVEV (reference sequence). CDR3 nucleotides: TGTGCCAGCAGTTTAAGTTGGACAGCCCAAGAGACCCAGTACTTC. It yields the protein CASSLSWTAQETQYF.

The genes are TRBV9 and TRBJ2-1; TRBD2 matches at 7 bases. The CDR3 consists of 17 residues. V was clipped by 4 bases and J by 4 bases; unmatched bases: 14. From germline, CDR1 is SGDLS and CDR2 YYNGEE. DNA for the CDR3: TGTGCCAGCAGCCCGAGGACTAGTCCCTCGATGTACAATGAGCAGTTCTTC. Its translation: CASSPRTSPSMYNEQFF.

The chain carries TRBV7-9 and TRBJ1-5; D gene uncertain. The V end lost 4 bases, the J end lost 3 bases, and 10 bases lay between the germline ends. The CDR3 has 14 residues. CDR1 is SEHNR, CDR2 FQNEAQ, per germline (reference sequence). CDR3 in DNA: TGTGCCAGCAGCTCCGCAGGTTCCAATCAGCCCCAGCATTTT. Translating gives CASSSAGSNQPQHF.

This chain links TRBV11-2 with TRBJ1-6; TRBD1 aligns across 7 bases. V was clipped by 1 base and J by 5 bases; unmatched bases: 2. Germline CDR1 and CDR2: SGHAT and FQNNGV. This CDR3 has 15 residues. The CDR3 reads CASSLGGQNNSPLHF. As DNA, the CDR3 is TGTGCCAGCAGCTTAGGGGGACAGAATAATTCACCCCTCCACTTT.

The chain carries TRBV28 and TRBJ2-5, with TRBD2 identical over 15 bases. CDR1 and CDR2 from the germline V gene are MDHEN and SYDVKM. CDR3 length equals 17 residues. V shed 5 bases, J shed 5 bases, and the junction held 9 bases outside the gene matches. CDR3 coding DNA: TGTGCCAGCAGTGGAGCAGGACTAGCGGGAGGGCTGGAGACCCAGTACTTC. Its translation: CASSGAGLAGGLETQYF. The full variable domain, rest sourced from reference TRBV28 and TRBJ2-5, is DVKVTQSSRYLVKRTGEKVFLECVQDMDHENMFWYRQDPGLGLRLIYFSYDVKMKEKGDIPEGYSVSREKKERFSLILESASTNQTSMYLCASSGAGLAGGLETQYFGPGTRLLVL.

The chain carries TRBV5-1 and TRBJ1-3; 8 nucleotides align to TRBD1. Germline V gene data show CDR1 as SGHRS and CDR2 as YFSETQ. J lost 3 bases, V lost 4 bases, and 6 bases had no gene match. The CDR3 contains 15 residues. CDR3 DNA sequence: TGCGCCAGCAGCGACCCCGGGACAGGTGGAAACACCATATATTTT. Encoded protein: CASSDPGTGGNTIYF. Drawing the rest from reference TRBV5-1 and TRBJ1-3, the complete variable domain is KAGVTQTPRYLIKTRGQQVTLSCSPISGHRSVSWYQQTPGQGLQFLFEYFSETQRNKGNFPGRFSGRQFSNSRSEMNVSTLELGDSALYLCASSDPGTGGNTIYFGEGSWLTVV.

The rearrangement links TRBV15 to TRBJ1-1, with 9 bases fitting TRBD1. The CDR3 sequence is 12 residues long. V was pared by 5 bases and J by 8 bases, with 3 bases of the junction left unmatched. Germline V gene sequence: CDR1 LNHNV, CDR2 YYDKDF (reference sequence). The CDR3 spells CATSVQGAEAFF. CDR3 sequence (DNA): TGTGCCACCAGCGTACAGGGGGCGGAAGCTTTCTTT.

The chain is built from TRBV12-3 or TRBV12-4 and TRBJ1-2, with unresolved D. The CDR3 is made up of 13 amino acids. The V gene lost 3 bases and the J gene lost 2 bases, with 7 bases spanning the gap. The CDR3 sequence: CASSFLDNYGYTF. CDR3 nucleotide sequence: TGTGCCAGCAGTTTTTTGGACAACTATGGCTACACCTTC.

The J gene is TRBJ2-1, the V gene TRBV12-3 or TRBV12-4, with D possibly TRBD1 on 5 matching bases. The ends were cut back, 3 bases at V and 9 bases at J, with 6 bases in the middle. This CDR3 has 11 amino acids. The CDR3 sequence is CASSLDIEQFF. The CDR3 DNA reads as TGTGCCAGCAGTTTGGACATTGAGCAGTTCTTC.

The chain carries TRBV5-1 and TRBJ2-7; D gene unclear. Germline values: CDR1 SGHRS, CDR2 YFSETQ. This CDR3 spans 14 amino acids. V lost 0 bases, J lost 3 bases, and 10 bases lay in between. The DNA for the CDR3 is TGCGCCAGCAGCTTGGACCAGGTCCACTACGAGCAGTACTTC. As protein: CASSLDQVHYEQYF.

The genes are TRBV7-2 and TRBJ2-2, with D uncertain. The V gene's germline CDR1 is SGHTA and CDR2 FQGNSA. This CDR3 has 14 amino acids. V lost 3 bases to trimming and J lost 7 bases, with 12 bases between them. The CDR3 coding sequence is TGTGCCAGCAGCTTCCGACATAGGAACGGGGAGCTGTTTTTT. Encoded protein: CASSFRHRNGELFF.

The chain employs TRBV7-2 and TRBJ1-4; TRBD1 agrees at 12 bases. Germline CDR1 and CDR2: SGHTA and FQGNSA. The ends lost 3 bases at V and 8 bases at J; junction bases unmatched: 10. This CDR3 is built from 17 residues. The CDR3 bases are TGTGCCAGCAGCTTTTTGGGACAGGGGGCCCCAGGGGAAAAACTGTTTTTT. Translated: CASSFLGQGAPGEKLFF.

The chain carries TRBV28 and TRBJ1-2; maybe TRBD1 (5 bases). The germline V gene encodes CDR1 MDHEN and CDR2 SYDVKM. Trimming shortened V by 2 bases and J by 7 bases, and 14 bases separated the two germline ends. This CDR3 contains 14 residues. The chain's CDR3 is CASSLGGSRSGYTF. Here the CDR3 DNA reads TGTGCCAGCAGTTTAGGGGGATCCAGGTCTGGCTACACCTTC.

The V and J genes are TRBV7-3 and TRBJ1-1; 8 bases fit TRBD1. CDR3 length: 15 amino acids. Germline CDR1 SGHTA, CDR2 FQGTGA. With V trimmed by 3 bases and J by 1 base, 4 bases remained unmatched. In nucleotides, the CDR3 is TGTGCCAGCAGCTTCTCCGGGACAGGGAACACTGAAGCTTTCTTT. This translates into CASSFSGTGNTEAFF. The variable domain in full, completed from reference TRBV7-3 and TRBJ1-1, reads GAGVSQTPSNKVTEKGKYVELRCDPISGHTALYWYRQSLGQGPEFLIYFQGTGAADDSGLPNDRFFAVRPEGSVSTLKIQRTERGDSAVYLCASSFSGTGNTEAFFGQGTRLTVV.

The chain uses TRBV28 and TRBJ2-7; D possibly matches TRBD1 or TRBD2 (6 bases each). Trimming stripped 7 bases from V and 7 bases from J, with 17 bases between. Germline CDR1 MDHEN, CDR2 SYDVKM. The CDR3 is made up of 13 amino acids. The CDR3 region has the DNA TGTGCCAGCACCCCGACGGGGGCTAGGGAGCAGTACTTC. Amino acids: CASTPTGAREQYF.

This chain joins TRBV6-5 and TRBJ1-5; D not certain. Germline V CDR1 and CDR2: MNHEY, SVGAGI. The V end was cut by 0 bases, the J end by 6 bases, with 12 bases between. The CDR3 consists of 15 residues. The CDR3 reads CASSYSISPSQPQHF. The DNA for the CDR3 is TGTGCCAGCAGTTACTCGATTTCCCCTAGTCAGCCCCAGCATTTT.

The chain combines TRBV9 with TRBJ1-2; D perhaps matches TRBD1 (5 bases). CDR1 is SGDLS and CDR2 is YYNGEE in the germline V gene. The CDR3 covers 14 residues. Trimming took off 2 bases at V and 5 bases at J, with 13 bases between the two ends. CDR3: CASSVTGAGYGYTF. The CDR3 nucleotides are TGTGCCAGCAGCGTCACGGGCGCAGGGTATGGCTACACCTTC. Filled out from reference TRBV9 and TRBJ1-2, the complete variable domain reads DSGVTQTPKHLITATGQRVTLRCSPRSGDLSVYWYQQSLDQGLQFLIQYYNGEERAKGNILERFSAQQFPDLHSELNLSSLELGDSALYFCASSVTGAGYGYTFGSGTRLTVV.

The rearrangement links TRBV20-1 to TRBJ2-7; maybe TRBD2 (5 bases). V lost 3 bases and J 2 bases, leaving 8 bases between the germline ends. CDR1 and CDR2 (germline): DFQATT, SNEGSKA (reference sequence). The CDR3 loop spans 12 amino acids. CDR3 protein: CSASKRAYEQYF. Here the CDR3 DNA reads TGCAGTGCTAGTAAGAGGGCCTACGAGCAGTACTTC.

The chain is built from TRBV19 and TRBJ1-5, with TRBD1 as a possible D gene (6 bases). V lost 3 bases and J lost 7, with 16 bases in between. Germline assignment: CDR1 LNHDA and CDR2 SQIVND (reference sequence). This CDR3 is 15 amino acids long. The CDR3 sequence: CASSIRGQGSQPQHF. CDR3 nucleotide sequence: TGTGCCAGTAGTATCCGGGGGCAGGGTTCCCAGCCCCAGCATTTT.

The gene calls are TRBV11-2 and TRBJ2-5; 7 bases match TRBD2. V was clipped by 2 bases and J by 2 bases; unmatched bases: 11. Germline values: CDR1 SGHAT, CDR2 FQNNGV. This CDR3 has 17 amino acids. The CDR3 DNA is TGTGCCAGCAGCTTATTTCTAGCGGCCTCACTACAAGAGACCCAGTACTTC. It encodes CASSLFLAASLQETQYF.

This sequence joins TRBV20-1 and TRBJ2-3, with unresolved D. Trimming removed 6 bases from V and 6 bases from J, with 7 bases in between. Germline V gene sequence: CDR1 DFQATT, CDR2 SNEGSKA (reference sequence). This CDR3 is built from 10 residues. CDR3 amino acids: CSAEADTQYF. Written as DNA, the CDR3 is TGCAGTGCCGAGGCGGATACGCAGTATTTT.